The clone carrying this T cell receptor beta chain is a singleton in its sample. The antigen remains undetermined. This entry is derived from a study of T cell responses to AZD1222 COVID-19 vaccine. Study-level background: Pooled together were second doses at about 4 or about 12 weeks.

This CDR3 spans 14 amino acids. The germline V gene has CDR1 GTSNPN and CDR2 SVGIG (reference sequence). The V end was cut by 4 bases, the J end by 5 bases, with 15 bases between. Overall study findings and caveats: The donor group comprised mostly white British people and more females; the analysis possibly underestimated clonal diversity. The number of AZD1222 recipients seropositive at baseline was only five or six.

Produced via immunoSEQ multiplex PCR; TCRdb's table is partial and in-frame only. This table has about 110,000 clones, about nine tenths appearing once. This TCR came from an adult in good health. The sequenced sample was peripheral blood, obtained on day 0 of AZD1222 vaccination. This chain joins TRBV30 and TRBJ1-5, with a weak D call TRBD1 (5 bases). The CDR3 protein is CAWTIGVGDQPQHF. CDR3 bases: TGTGCCTGGACCATAGGGGTGGGCGATCAGCCCCAGCATTTT. Using reference TRBV30 and TRBJ1-5 for the parts outside the CDR3, the full variable domain is SQTIHQWPATLVQPVGSPLSLECTVEGTSNPNLYWYRQAAGRGLQLLFYSVGIGQISSEVPQNLSASRPQDRQFILSSKKLLLSDSGFYLCAWTIGVGDQPQHFGDGTRLSIL.